This T cell receptor beta chain originates from a study of cytomegalovirus exposure and HLA in healthy donors. Findings and caveats of the study: Published work reported that the classifier diagnosed cytomegalovirus status with high specificity and sensitivity. The majority of TCR sequences were rare, yet some public TCRs appeared in many donors.

V shed 7 bases and J 9 bases; nucleotides not matched to a gene: 12. The CDR3 extends over 15 amino acids. Per the germline V gene, CDR1 is MDHEN and CDR2 is SYDVKM. Clones were read by immunoSEQ multiplex PCR, and TCRdb kept only the in-frame ones, dropping some. This sample yields approximately 150,000 clones, of which 91% are seen a single time; about 2.9% belongs to the top ten. For this clone: The antigen is not known.

The clonotype was recovered from a young woman in good health and CMV-seropositive. The rearrangement links TRBV28 to TRBJ2-1, with 10 bases fitting TRBD1. Sequencing was done on a sample of PBMCs. The CDR3 sequence is CASTYTGTGVTEQFF. In DNA, the CDR3 is TGTGCCAGCACCTATACCGGGACAGGGGTCACTGAGCAGTTCTTC.